This record covers a single T cell receptor (beta chain). This sample was taken from a study of blood T cell repertoires in COVID-19. The overall study: From T cells, B-cell-depleted T cells, or PBMCs came the material, which was cDNA or gDNA.

V was clipped by 5 bases and J by 4 bases; unmatched bases: 3. The CDR3 runs 13 residues. Germline CDR1 and CDR2: SGHTA and FQGTGA. The repertoire was sequenced with immunoSEQ multiplex PCR; TCRdb's copy has only in-frame clones and lacks some. The sample lists about 230,000 clones, roughly 90% occurring once. The TCR was taken from a woman under 40 with acute COVID-19. The chain joins TRBV7-3 to TRBJ2-3; 7 positions match TRBD1. The material sequenced was PBMCs or T cells enriched from blood (not recorded which). The DNA of the CDR3 is TGTGCCAGCAGCGCCGACAGGGCAGATACGCAGTATTTT. This sequence encodes CASSADRADTQYF. The whole variable domain, remainder taken from reference TRBV7-3 and TRBJ2-3, is GAGVSQTPSNKVTEKGKYVELRCDPISGHTALYWYRQSLGQGPEFLIYFQGTGAADDSGLPNDRFFAVRPEGSVSTLKIQRTERGDSAVYLCASSADRADTQYFGPGTRLTVL.